This T cell receptor (beta chain) is from a study of T cells in tumors after PD-1 blockade. The CDR3 spans 14 residues. Germline V lookup: CDR1 LGHDT, CDR2 YNNKEL (reference sequence). The V gene lost 4 bases and the J gene lost 0 bases, with 9 bases spanning the gap. Sequencing was performed with immunoSEQ multiplex PCR; in TCRdb, only in-frame clones are kept and a portion is missing. The repertoire holds 4,500 to 6,500 clones, with approximately 74% as singletons. Sequences were derived from tumor tissue, sampled before anti-PD-1 treatment. V usage is TRBV3-1 (or the pseudogene TRBV3-2) and J usage is TRBJ1-1, with no clear D. The origin of this receptor is a human donor with basal cell carcinoma. The CDR3 region has the DNA TGTGCCAGCAGCCTCCGGGTCCTGAACACTGAAGCTTTCTTT. It specifies CASSLRVLNTEAFF.